The next 31 T cell receptor beta chains were all read from a single sample in a study of blood T cell repertoires in COVID-19. Assay: immunoSEQ multiplex PCR; the TCRdb copy retains only in-frame clones and omits some. The data show 350,000 to 450,000 clones, 89% seen once. The sample was peripheral blood. These receptor sequences come from a man aged 35 to 55 with acute or convalescent COVID-19.

V and J are TRBV10-3 and TRBJ1-1, with D maybe TRBD1 (6 bases). Trimming took 7 bases from V and 4 from J, leaving 19 bases between them. Germline CDR1 ENHRY, CDR2 SYGVKD. This CDR3 contains 15 residues. CDR3 residues: CAITQGHEKGTEAFF. Written as DNA, the CDR3 is TGTGCCATCACTCAGGGGCACGAGAAGGGCACTGAAGCTTTCTTT.

The chain joins TRBV13 to TRBJ2-2, with a tentative D call TRBD2 (5 bases). The CDR3 sequence is 12 residues long. Germline V lookup: CDR1 PRHDT, CDR2 FYEKMQ (reference sequence). Trimming left V 3 bases short and J 6 bases short, with 5 bases between. DNA for the CDR3: TGTGCCAGCAGCTTCGGGGCCGGGGAGCTGTTTTTT. It specifies CASSFGAGELFF.

CDR3 nucleotide sequence: TGCAGTGCTAGTCTGCTGGGCTTAGGACTAGCGTCGTACCGACAAGAGACCCAGTACTTC. Translation gives CSASLLGLGLASYRQETQYF. The chain employs TRBV20-1 and TRBJ2-5; 9 bases are a match to TRBD2. J lost 2 bases, V lost 3 bases, and 22 bases had no gene match. There are 20 residues in the CDR3. Looked up from germline, CDR1 is DFQATT and CDR2 is SNEGSKA (reference sequence).

V usage is TRBV13 and J usage is TRBJ1-1, with TRBD1 matching over 9 bases. The J segment lost 5 bases and the V segment lost 5 bases, leaving 9 bases of the junction unmatched. Per the germline V gene, CDR1 is PRHDT and CDR2 is FYEKMQ (reference sequence). CDR3 length: 15 amino acids. The CDR3 region is CASSIRGQGPTEAFF. For the CDR3, the DNA is TGTGCCAGCAGCATCCGGGGACAGGGTCCTACTGAAGCTTTCTTT. Complete variable domain (other parts from reference TRBV13 and TRBJ1-1): AAGVIQSPRHLIKEKRETATLKCYPIPRHDTVYWYQQGPGQDPQFLISFYEKMQSDKGSIPDRFSAQQFSDYHSELNMSSLELGDSALYFCASSIRGQGPTEAFFGQGTRLTVV.

The V call is TRBV19, the J call TRBJ1-2; 12 positions agree with TRBD1. J was trimmed by 3 bases and V by 6 bases; bases with no gene match: 5. The CDR3 runs to 15 residues. Germline-derived CDR1 and CDR2 are LNHDA and SQIVND (reference sequence). The CDR3 loop is CASSFRDRGHYGYTF. The DNA for the CDR3 is TGTGCCAGTAGCTTCCGGGACAGGGGGCACTATGGCTACACCTTC.

The chain combines TRBV10-3 with TRBJ1-1; tentatively, D is TRBD1 (5 bases). V lost 1 base and J 0 bases, leaving 12 bases between the germline ends. Per the germline V gene, CDR1 is ENHRY and CDR2 is SYGVKD. CDR3 length: 16 residues. This chain's CDR3 is CAISEFEPDMNTEAFF. In nucleotides, the CDR3 is TGTGCCATCAGTGAGTTTGAGCCGGACATGAACACTGAAGCTTTCTTT.

This clone was observed a few times. The rearrangement joins TRBV19 to TRBJ1-5, with a possible D match to TRBD1 (6 bases). Deletions cut 6 bases from V and 8 bases from J, with 14 bases between. The CDR3 spans 13 residues. Germline V gene lookup returns CDR1 LNHDA and CDR2 SQIVND (reference sequence). The CDR3 region has the DNA TGTGCCAGTAGCTTCGACAGGTTAGAGCCCCAGCATTTT. It codes for CASSFDRLEPQHF.

The chain is built from TRBV7-3 and TRBJ2-3, with 12 nucleotides matching TRBD2. The germline CDR1 and CDR2 sequences are SGHTA and FQGTGA. The CDR3 is 18 amino acids. Germline trimming cut 4 bases from V and 5 bases from J; bases unmatched to any gene: 13. CDR3 DNA: TGTGCCAGCAGCTCGGGCTCTGGGGGACTAGCGGGTTTAGATACGCAGTATTTT. It is translated as CASSSGSGGLAGLDTQYF.

The chain recombines TRBV9 with TRBJ2-7; D is perhaps TRBD1 (5 bases). The CDR3 extends over 14 amino acids. Trimming removed 0 bases at V and 2 bases at J, with 9 bases between. CDR1 and CDR2 (germline): SGDLS, YYNGEE. In DNA, the CDR3 is TGTGCCAGCAGCGTAGGTGACAGAGCCTACGAGCAGTACTTC. As protein: CASSVGDRAYEQYF.

The CDR3 loop is CASSQSPTSRGEQYF. The CDR3, as DNA: TGCGCCAGCAGCCAATCCCCTACGTCGCGGGGCGAGCAGTACTTC. The chain links TRBV4-1 to TRBJ2-7, with D perhaps matching TRBD2 (6 bases). The CDR3 covers 15 residues. Per germline, CDR1 MGHRA and CDR2 YSYEKL. Trimming took off 2 bases at V and 6 bases at J, with 17 bases between the two ends.

This clone was found once. This chain uses TRBV5-1 with TRBJ2-5, with 12 bases identical to TRBD2. This CDR3 is built from 15 residues. With 4 bases clipped from V and 4 bases from J, the junction kept 5 bases outside the gene matches. Germline CDR1 SGHRS, CDR2 YFSETQ. Here the CDR3 DNA reads TGCGCCAGCAGCCGACTAGCGGGGGTGTCAGAGACCCAGTACTTC. Its translation is CASSRLAGVSETQYF.

The rearrangement uses TRBV7-8 and TRBJ1-2; D remains ambiguous. Trimming removed 5 bases at V and 4 bases at J, with 17 bases between. The CDR3 is 15 amino acids. Germline-derived CDR1 and CDR2 are SGHVS and FQNEAQ. CDR3: CASSPRHYRGYGYTF. Here the CDR3 DNA reads TGTGCCAGCAGCCCTCGTCACTACCGAGGCTATGGCTACACCTTC.

The rearrangement links TRBV5-1 to TRBJ2-6, with 8 bases that match TRBD2. The germline V gene has CDR1 SGHRS and CDR2 YFSETQ. V was pared by 2 bases and J by 0 bases, with 7 bases of the junction left unmatched. The CDR3 has 18 residues. CDR3 amino acids: CASSFVAGTSSGANVLTF. The CDR3, as DNA: TGCGCCAGCAGCTTCGTCGCAGGGACTAGCTCTGGGGCCAACGTCCTGACTTTC.

The chain links TRBV21-1 to TRBJ2-3; the D call in the table, TRBD1, was not verified against the DNA. TRBV21-1 is classified as a pseudogene. This CDR3 is built from 17 residues. CDR3 in amino acids: CASRKDREGVGTDTQYF. The DNA for the CDR3 is TGTGCCAGCAGGAAGGACAGGGAGGGGGTGGGCACAGATACGCAGTATTTT.

The rearrangement uses TRBV6-2 or TRBV6-3 and TRBJ1-5; tentative D call: TRBD1 (5 bases). The germline V and J ends were trimmed by 6 bases and 0 bases, with 15 bases remaining between them. This CDR3 is 16 amino acids long. Germline CDR1 MNHEY, CDR2 SVGEGT. CDR3 loop: CASSPDRSYSNQPQHF. The CDR3 DNA is TGTGCCAGCAGCCCCGACAGAAGTTATAGCAATCAGCCCCAGCATTTT.

The chain recombines TRBV19 with TRBJ2-2; 7 nucleotides match TRBD2. There are 16 residues in the CDR3. Germline V gives CDR1 LNHDA, CDR2 SQIVND (reference sequence). V lost 3 bases and J lost 8; bases outside the gene matches: 12. The CDR3, as DNA: TGTGCCAGTAGTATGGGAGGGAGGGCCTTCTCAGGGGAGCTGTTTTTT. Protein product: CASSMGGRAFSGELFF.

V and J are TRBV11-2 and TRBJ2-7, with a possible D match to TRBD1 (6 bases). This CDR3 is 15 amino acids long. Germline CDR1 is SGHAT and CDR2 is FQNNGV. V lost 4 bases and J lost 4, with 17 bases in between. CDR3 residues: CASSSNPDRTYEQYF. In nucleotides, the CDR3 is TGTGCCAGCAGCTCGAACCCAGACAGGACGTACGAGCAGTACTTC.

Worth noting for this clone: The same CDR3 arises from other DNA sequences in this sample as well. The gene calls are TRBV3-1 (or the pseudogene TRBV3-2) and TRBJ1-6, with D maybe TRBD1 (5 bases). The CDR3 is made up of 14 amino acids. V was trimmed by 4 bases and J by 7 bases, leaving 11 bases between them. The germline V gene has CDR1 LGHDT and CDR2 YNNKEL (reference sequence). The CDR3 loop reads CASSLGHRNSPLHF. For the CDR3, the DNA is TGTGCCAGCAGCCTAGGACATAGGAATTCACCCCTCCACTTT.

Only one count was recorded for this clone. The chain has TRBV6-2 or TRBV6-3 and TRBJ1-6; 10 bases map to TRBD1. The CDR3 spans 19 residues. CDR1 MNHEY and CDR2 SVGEGT come from the germline V gene. Trimming took 6 bases from V and 7 from J; bases not matched to a gene: 18. For the CDR3, the DNA is TGTGCCAGCAGCCCTGTCCCTCTCGGACAGGGGGTGGCGAATTCACCCCTCCACTTT. Translating gives CASSPVPLGQGVANSPLHF.

This sequence joins TRBV27 and TRBJ2-3; the D gene is possibly TRBD1 (6 bases). The ends were cut back, 6 bases at V and 0 bases at J, with 13 bases in the middle. The germline CDR1 and CDR2 sequences are MNHEY and SMNVEV (reference sequence). The length of the CDR3 is 15 residues. The CDR3 loop reads CASSKYRDSTDTQYF. CDR3 DNA sequence: TGTGCCAGCAGCAAATACAGGGATAGCACAGATACGCAGTATTTT.

The chain recombines TRBV5-8 with TRBJ1-5; a weak D match, TRBD1 (6 bases). Germline values: CDR1 SGHTS, CDR2 YDEGEE. The length of the CDR3 is 14 residues. The ends were cut back, 3 bases at V and 6 bases at J, with 13 bases in the middle. The CDR3 loop reads CASSSDSGVQPQHF. For the CDR3, the DNA is TGTGCCAGCAGCTCGGACAGTGGCGTTCAGCCCCAGCATTTT.

This chain links TRBV15 with TRBJ2-1; 16 bases line up with TRBD2. Trimming removed 0 bases from V and 9 bases from J; junction bases left unmatched: 14. Germline V gives CDR1 LNHNV, CDR2 YYDKDF (reference sequence). The CDR3 consists of 20 residues. This CDR3 is CATSRDLFGGTSGRGSEQFF. CDR3 in DNA: TGTGCCACCAGCAGAGATCTCTTTGGGGGGACTAGCGGGAGGGGTAGTGAGCAGTTCTTC.

J is TRBJ2-2 and V is TRBV5-4; a weak D match, TRBD2 (5 bases). Germline loops: CDR1 SGHNT, CDR2 YYREEE (reference sequence). Trimming left V 0 bases short and J 0 bases short, with 12 bases between. The CDR3 totals 17 residues. The CDR3 reads CASSLGAAGPNTGELFF. In DNA, the CDR3 is TGTGCCAGCAGCTTGGGCGCGGCGGGTCCGAACACCGGGGAGCTGTTTTTT.

The V and J genes are TRBV19 and TRBJ1-1; D may be TRBD1 (6 bases). V lost 4 bases and J 1 base, leaving 16 bases between the germline ends. Germline loops: CDR1 LNHDA, CDR2 SQIVND (reference sequence). The CDR3 contains 16 residues. Here the CDR3 reads CASSKLPGQPNTEAFF. In DNA form, the CDR3 reads TGTGCCAGTAGTAAACTACCGGGACAACCGAACACTGAAGCTTTCTTT.

In its sample, this clone was seen a few times. The V gene is TRBV28, the J gene TRBJ1-5; D perhaps matches TRBD1 (5 bases). Germline CDR1 reads MDHEN; CDR2 reads SYDVKM. The CDR3 runs 17 residues. Trimming took off 2 bases at V and 1 base at J, with 15 bases between the two ends. The CDR3 DNA is TGTGCCAGCAGTTTAATCCAGACAGCCACAAGCAATCAGCCCCAGCATTTT. It is translated as CASSLIQTATSNQPQHF.

The rearrangement joins TRBV10-3 to TRBJ2-1; TRBD1 matches at 10 bases. This CDR3 contains 14 residues. J gave up 5 bases and V 4 bases, and 2 bases lay outside the gene matches. Germline V CDR1 and CDR2: ENHRY, SYGVKD. In DNA, the CDR3 is TGTGCCATCAGTGGGACAGGGGGTAACAATGAGCAGTTCTTC. It codes for CAISGTGGNNEQFF.

The rearrangement links TRBV28 to TRBJ1-6; tentative D call: TRBD1 (5 bases). Germline-derived CDR1 and CDR2 are MDHEN and SYDVKM. The CDR3 length is 16 residues. Between the trimmed V and J ends, which lost 3 bases and 5 bases, there was a span of 14 bases. CDR3 in amino acids: CASSFYLGQNNSPLHF. CDR3 bases: TGTGCCAGCAGTTTTTATTTGGGGCAGAATAATTCACCCCTCCACTTT.

V and J are TRBV5-1 and TRBJ1-1; D is perhaps TRBD1 (6 bases). Deletions cut 4 bases from V and 1 base from J, with 14 bases between. CDR1 and CDR2 from the germline V gene are SGHRS and YFSETQ. CDR3 length: 15 amino acids. Here the CDR3 reads CASSPRTDQNTEAFF. The CDR3 DNA follows: TGCGCCAGCAGCCCAAGGACAGATCAGAACACTGAAGCTTTCTTT.

V and J are TRBV5-1 and TRBJ2-3; the match to TRBD2 covers 11 bases. With 7 bases clipped from V and 4 bases from J, the junction kept 8 bases outside the gene matches. The germline V gene has CDR1 SGHRS and CDR2 YFSETQ. This CDR3 comprises 15 residues. The CDR3 nucleotides read TGCGCCAGCCAAACTAGCGGGAGTAACGCAGATACGCAGTATTTT. Translation gives CASQTSGSNADTQYF.

V is TRBV11-3 and J is TRBJ1-6, with no clear D. The V gene's germline CDR1 is SGHNT and CDR2 YENEEA. The CDR3 loop spans 15 amino acids. V lost 2 bases and J 3 bases, leaving 8 bases between the germline ends. DNA of the CDR3: TGTGCCAGCAGCTTAACACCATACTATAATTCACCCCTCCACTTT. The encoded protein is CASSLTPYYNSPLHF. The full variable domain, its missing parts supplied by reference TRBV11-3 and TRBJ1-6, is EAGVVQSPRYKIIEKKQPVAFWCNPISGHNTLYWYLQNLGQGPELLIRYENEEAVDDSQLPKDRFSAERLKGVDSTLKIQPAELGDSAVYLCASSLTPYYNSPLHFGNGTRLTVT.

The CDR3 protein is CASSSGLAGGPLGNEQFF. Written as DNA, the CDR3 is TGCGCCAGCAGCTCGGGACTAGCGGGAGGGCCGTTGGGCAATGAGCAGTTCTTC. V gene TRBV5-1 combines with J gene TRBJ2-1; 16 nucleotides agree with TRBD2. The J segment lost 6 bases and the V segment lost 3 bases, leaving 9 bases of the junction unmatched. Germline CDR1 SGHRS, CDR2 YFSETQ. The CDR3 spans 18 residues.